The rows below give T cell receptor beta chains drawn from one sample of a study of radiotherapy plus CTLA-4 blockade in lung cancer. Assay used: immunoSEQ multiplex PCR; TCRdb lists only in-frame clones, some missing. Among about 60,000 clones listed, 70% to 80% were seen once. The sequencing here drew on peripheral blood, taken from a patient treated with radiotherapy plus ipilimumab. Receptor source: a human donor with non-small cell lung cancer whose response to radiotherapy plus ipilimumab could not be evaluated. Each CDR3 is given with its conserved first and last residue. D genes are given only for firm matches. The size of a clone is reported for some rows only, either as once, few or many, or as a class for expanded clones.

j_call clone_size d_call v_call cdr3_aa cdr3_nt
TRBJ1-3 few TRBD1 TRBV19 CASSRRTGFGPGNTIYF TGTGCCAGTAGTAGACGGACAGGGTTCGGGCCCGGAAACACCATATATTTT
TRBJ2-2 NA NA TRBV6-5 CASSIRPGSPGELFF TGTGCCAGCAGTATTCGTCCAGGGTCACCCGGGGAGCTGTTTTTT
TRBJ2-2 NA TRBD2 TRBV19 CATSPGLIAGQNTGELFF TGTGCCACCTCACCCGGGCTAATAGCGGGACAGAACACCGGGGAGCTGTTTTTT
TRBJ2-2 NA NA TRBV5-6 CASRQRTGRNTGELFF TGTGCCAGCAGACAGAGGACTGGACGGAACACCGGGGAGCTGTTTTTT
TRBJ1-5 NA NA TRBV2 CASGGSLNQPQHF TGTGCCAGCGGGGGCAGCCTGAATCAGCCCCAGCATTTT
TRBJ1-2 NA TRBD1 TRBV5-4 CASSSGTASNYGYTF TGTGCCAGCAGCTCTGGGACAGCTTCTAACTATGGCTACACCTTC
TRBJ1-3 medium-sized NA TRBV6-1 CASTTSSLQYTIYF TGTGCCAGCACCACTAGCTCCCTGCAGTACACCATATATTTT
TRBJ2-3 NA TRBD1 TRBV5-1 CASSKGDRETDTQYF TGCGCCAGCAGCAAAGGGGACAGGGAGACAGATACGCAGTATTTT
TRBJ2-2 NA TRBD1 TRBV29-1 CSAMTGTANTGELFF TGCAGCGCCATGACCGGGACAGCGAACACCGGGGAGCTGTTTTTT
TRBJ2-1 NA NA TRBV4-2 CASSQDFTGVTYNEQFF TGTGCCAGCAGCCAAGATTTTACGGGGGTGACCTACAATGAGCAGTTCTTC
TRBJ2-5 few TRBD2 TRBV12-5 CASGFGGETQYF TGTGCTAGTGGTTTCGGGGGGGAGACCCAGTACTTC
TRBJ1-5 NA NA TRBV2 CASSGSPGGNQPQHF TGTGCCAGCAGTGGGTCCCCGGGGGGCAATCAGCCCCAGCATTTT
TRBJ1-2 NA NA TRBV4-1 CASSPLNLGENYGYTF TGCGCCAGCAGCCCCCTCAACCTCGGGGAGAACTATGGCTACACCTTC
TRBJ2-3 NA TRBD1 TRBV27 CASSLSKGLDRGEDTQYF TGTGCCAGCAGTTTATCCAAGGGGCTGGACAGGGGAGAAGATACGCAGTATTTT
TRBJ2-5 NA NA TRBV4-1 CASSLTEGIVETQYF TGCGCCAGCAGCCTTACAGAGGGCATTGTAGAGACCCAGTACTTC
TRBJ2-1 NA TRBD1 TRBV9 CASSSGGTYNEQFF TGTGCCAGCAGCTCAGGGGGAACCTACAATGAGCAGTTCTTC
TRBJ2-3 few TRBD1 TRBV9 CASTGQGSDTQYF TGTGCCAGCACCGGACAGGGATCAGATACGCAGTATTTT
TRBJ2-2 few NA TRBV6-5 CASQNTGELFF TGTGCCAGCCAGAACACCGGGGAGCTGTTTTTT
TRBJ2-2 NA NA TRBV5-1 CASSIDGRVESTGELFF TGCGCCAGCAGCATCGATGGCAGGGTAGAGTCGACCGGGGAGCTGTTTTTT
TRBJ2-3 NA NA TRBV29-1 CSVGRDALDTQYF TGCAGCGTAGGGAGAGATGCATTAGATACGCAGTATTTT
TRBJ2-7 NA NA TRBV7-2 CASSLSSTSSNEQYF TGTGCCAGCAGCTTAAGTTCAACTAGTTCTAACGAGCAGTACTTC
TRBJ2-7 NA NA TRBV4-1 CASSQDVVGGNNYEQYF TGCGCCAGCAGCCAAGACGTAGTGGGAGGCAACAACTACGAGCAGTACTTC
TRBJ1-5 NA NA TRBV2 CASSGTARGNQPQHF TGTGCCAGCAGTGGGACAGCCCGAGGCAATCAGCCCCAGCATTTT
TRBJ1-3 once NA TRBV28 CASSSLIRGAGNTIYF TGTGCCAGCAGTTCCTTAATTCGGGGTGCTGGAAACACCATATATTTT
TRBJ2-7 NA TRBD1 TRBV6-1 CASSEAYRGEQYF TGTGCCAGCAGTGAAGCTTACAGGGGCGAGCAGTACTTC
TRBJ2-7 NA NA TRBV6-5 CASSYSDSTYEQYF TGTGCCAGCAGTTACTCGGACAGTACATACGAGCAGTACTTC
TRBJ1-2 few NA TRBV5-4 CASSLGRQNLGYTF TGTGCCAGCAGCTTGGGCAGGCAGAATTTGGGCTACACCTTC